This TCR beta chain was observed in a study of T cells in localized non-small cell lung cancer. Study findings and constraints: Highest T cell clonality was seen in uninvolved adjacent lung, surpassing that measured in tumor. There were a median around 53 of the top 100 tumor clones appearing in adjacent lung. The tumor had only one region sequenced, so heterogeneity remains possible.

Details on this clone: Its specificity is not known.

Germline CDR1 LNHDA, CDR2 SQIVND (reference sequence). The CDR3 is 17 amino acids. The V segment lost 9 bases and the J segment 6 bases; nucleotides outside the gene matches: 18. The data were produced by immunoSEQ multiplex PCR, yet TCRdb's version contains in-frame clones alone and is incomplete. The sample shows around 41,000 clones, almost 90% of them seen only once. The sequences come from peripheral blood, collected before any cancer treatment. The genes are TRBV19 and TRBJ2-3, with TRBD1 identical over 10 bases. The receptor was isolated from a female donor at least 60 years old with stage I squamous cell lung carcinoma. The CDR3 DNA reads TGTGCCAGCGACGGGAGGCGACAGGGGGCGCGTGGCGATACGCAGTATTTT. It codes for CASDGRRQGARGDTQYF.